A selection of T cell receptor beta chains follows, all from one sample in a study of shared clonotypes between healthy human individuals. The method was immunoSEQ multiplex PCR; TCRdb's version includes in-frame clones alone and lacks a portion of them. The data hold about 680,000 clones, with 73% observed a single time. Sequencing was done on a sample of memory CD4+ T cells sorted from blood. These receptor sequences come from a woman aged 25 to 39 in good health. Each CDR3 is given with its conserved first and last residue. The D gene is left open where the match is weak. Size values are once, few and many counts, or a class for expanded clones, and some rows have none.

len | abundance | d_gene | j_gene | v_gene | CDR3aa | CDR3nt
14 | few | TRBD1 | TRBJ2-7 | TRBV15 | CATSLGTEPYEQYF | TGTGCCACCAGCCTAGGGACAGAACCCTACGAGCAGTACTTC
14 | - | TRBD2 | TRBJ2-2 | TRBV7-9 | CASSLGLAAGELFF | TGTGCCAGCAGCTTGGGACTAGCGGCCGGGGAGCTGTTTTTT
10 | - | - | TRBJ2-7 | TRBV21-1 | CASILGGQYF | TGTGCCAGCATATTAGGAGGGCAGTACTTC
12 | - | TRBD2 | TRBJ2-3 | TRBV5-1 | CASSSLRETQYF | TGCGCCAGCAGCTCGCTGCGGGAGACGCAGTATTTT
16 | - | - | TRBJ2-7 | TRBV28 | CASSSRSGVRTYEQYF | TGTGCCAGCAGTTCTCGCAGTGGGGTTAGGACCTACGAGCAGTACTTC
15 | - | - | TRBJ1-1 | TRBV30 | CAWIPGRIMNTEAFF | TGTGCCTGGATCCCCGGACGAATCATGAACACTGAAGCTTTCTTT
14 | - | - | TRBJ2-1 | TRBV6-1 | CASSEGTGIHEQFF | TGTGCCAGCAGTGAAGGAACAGGGATCCATGAGCAGTTCTTC
15 | - | TRBD1 | TRBJ2-5 | TRBV25-1 | CASSGYRGTQETQYF | TGTGCCAGCAGTGGGTACAGGGGGACCCAAGAGACCCAGTACTTC
16 | once | TRBD2 | TRBJ2-7 | TRBV27 | CASSSPRTSGVYEQYF | TGTGCCAGCAGTTCCCCCCGGACTAGCGGGGTCTACGAGCAGTACTTC
15 | - | - | TRBJ2-5 | TRBV25-1 | CASSEERAVQETQYF | TGTGCCAGCAGCGAAGAAAGAGCGGTTCAAGAGACCCAGTACTTC
13 | once | TRBD1 | TRBJ2-1 | TRBV30 | CAWTHYRGDEQFF | TGTGCCTGGACCCATTACAGGGGGGATGAGCAGTTCTTC
13 | - | - | TRBJ1-2 | TRBV28 | CVLGRPNGHGYTF | TGTGTCTTGGGAAGGCCCAACGGCCATGGCTACACCTTC
13 | - | - | TRBJ2-5 | TRBV7-9 | CASSSVLQETQYF | TGTGCCAGCAGCTCGGTGCTCCAAGAGACCCAGTACTTC
14 | - | TRBD2 | TRBJ2-3 | TRBV7-8 | CATRAGISTDTQYF | TGTGCGACGAGAGCGGGGATTAGCACAGATACGCAGTATTTT
15 | - | TRBD2 | TRBJ2-3 | TRBV5-1 | CASSLAGRDTDTQYF | TGCGCCAGCAGCTTGGCCGGGAGGGACACAGATACGCAGTATTTT
16 | - | TRBD2 | TRBJ2-1 | TRBV9 | CASSVALAGPPHEQFF | TGTGCCAGCAGCGTAGCTCTAGCGGGACCCCCCCATGAGCAGTTCTTC
15 | few | - | TRBJ2-1 | TRBV11-3 | CASSLGAGNYNEQFF | TGTGCCAGCAGCTTAGGAGCGGGTAACTACAATGAGCAGTTCTTC
19 | few | TRBD1 | TRBJ1-2 | TRBV6-1 | CASSELPIFRDRENYGYTF | TGTGCCAGCAGTGAATTGCCCATCTTCCGGGACAGGGAGAACTATGGCTACACCTTC
14 | many | TRBD1 | TRBJ2-7 | TRBV11-2 | CASTHVDRAYEQYF | TGTGCCAGCACCCATGTCGACAGGGCCTACGAGCAGTACTTC
15 | - | TRBD1 | TRBJ1-1 | TRBV7-9 | CASSLTTGARTEAFF | TGTGCCAGCAGCTTAACGACAGGGGCTCGTACTGAAGCTTTCTTT
11 | - | - | TRBJ2-5 | TRBV28 | CASSFGETQYF | TGTGCCAGCAGTTTCGGAGAGACCCAGTACTTC
11 | - | TRBD2 | TRBJ2-3 | TRBV29-1 | CSAGGADTQYF | TGCAGCGCTGGGGGGGCAGATACGCAGTATTTT
13 | - | TRBD2 | TRBJ2-5 | TRBV30 | CAWSVLGGETQYF | TGTGCCTGGAGTGTACTGGGGGGGGAGACCCAGTACTTC
14 | few | - | TRBJ1-5 | TRBV5-5 | CASSLGSFNQPQHF | TGTGCCAGCAGCTTGGGCAGCTTTAATCAGCCCCAGCATTTT
13 | few | - | TRBJ1-3 | TRBV28 | CASSSGSGNTIYF | TGTGCCAGCAGTTCCGGGAGCGGAAACACCATATATTTT